This entry lists 4 T cell receptor beta chains sequenced from one sample in a study of graft-versus-host responses after intestinal transplantation (dated by TCRdb to 2020 to 2023). Receptors were amplified or captured by the immunoSEQ multiplex PCR assay. The table was pulled from immuneACCESS by TCRdb, which kept in-frame rearrangements only. Such tables lose some clones; where checked, under half of the loss comes from unresolved V genes, and the rest has no known cause. This sample holds 20,000 to 25,000 clones; approximately 94% were observed only once. The ten most abundant clones make up 0.4% to 0.65% of the sample. The sample in question was PBMCs, obtained 156 days after intestinal transplant. The origin of the receptors is a human patient who received an intestinal transplant, so some T cells may come from the graft donor.

This clone came up a few times. This chain joins TRBV6-5 and TRBJ1-1, with D possibly being TRBD1 (6 bases). The length of the CDR3 is 15 residues. Trimming removed 0 bases from V and 0 bases from J, with 8 bases in between. Per germline, CDR1 MNHEY and CDR2 SVGAGI. CDR3 amino acids: CASSYSRGLNTEAFF. The CDR3 DNA sequence: TGTGCCAGCAGTTACTCGAGGGGGTTGAACACTGAAGCTTTCTTT.

This clone has a handful of counts. V and J are TRBV15 and TRBJ1-3; D ambiguous. The CDR3 length is 13 residues. V lost 4 bases and J lost 8, with 12 bases in between. The V gene's germline CDR1 is LNHNV and CDR2 YYDKDF (reference sequence). CDR3 nucleotides: TGTGCCACCAGCACGTTGGCCCAGGACACCATATATTTT. Its translation: CATSTLAQDTIYF.

The chain uses TRBV7-8 and TRBJ2-2; 9 nucleotides match TRBD1. With 0 bases clipped from V and 4 bases from J, the junction kept 3 bases outside the gene matches. From germline, CDR1 is SGHVS and CDR2 FQNEAQ. This CDR3 contains 16 residues. CDR3 DNA: TGTGCCAGCAGCTTAGCGGGACAGGGCAGCACCGGGGAGCTGTTTTTT. Its translation: CASSLAGQGSTGELFF. The variable domain in full, completed from reference TRBV7-8 and TRBJ2-2, reads GAGVSQSPRYKVAKRGQDVALRCDPISGHVSLFWYQQALGQGPEFLTYFQNEAQLDKSGLPSDRFFAERPEGSVSTLKIQRTQQEDSAVYLCASSLAGQGSTGELFFGEGSRLTVL.

V gene TRBV14 combines with J gene TRBJ2-5; D ambiguous. This CDR3 spans 14 amino acids. V gave up 0 bases and J gave up 7 bases, with 12 bases separating them. Germline lookup yields CDR1 SGHDN and CDR2 FVKESK. CDR3 DNA sequence: TGTGCCAGCAGCCAAGATGGGTACCCTATGACCCAGTACTTC. This translates into CASSQDGYPMTQYF.